This T cell receptor beta chain was identified in a study of cytotoxic CD8 clonotypes in ibrutinib-treated CLL. CDR1 is SGHAT, CDR2 FQDESV, per germline (reference sequence). The CDR3 totals 15 residues. V dropped 3 bases and J dropped 5; count of bases not matched to a gene: 4. Libraries were prepared by immunoSEQ multiplex PCR; TCRdb keeps only in-frame clonotypes and omits some of them. Among about 140,000 clones, more than 85% were seen once, and the ten largest hold 10% to 12%. Sequences were derived from PBMCs, sampled after 12 months of ibrutinib treatment. The rearrangement links TRBV11-1 to TRBJ2-3, with 11 bases fitting TRBD2. The receptor was derived from a human donor with chronic lymphocytic leukemia. In DNA form, the CDR3 reads TGTGCCAGCAGCTTTACTAGCGGGAGACGAGATACGCAGTATTTT. This gives the protein CASSFTSGRRDTQYF.